This T cell receptor beta chain appears in the sequencing data of a study of PD-1 blockade in classical Hodgkin lymphoma. The CDR3 spans 13 residues. Germline lookup yields CDR1 SGDLS and CDR2 YYNGEE. V lost 3 bases to trimming and J lost 2 bases, with 5 bases between them. This table comes from immunoSEQ multiplex PCR, and its TCRdb copy is limited to in-frame clones, with some not included. There are roughly 100,000 clones in the sample; 78% occur only once, and 9.4% lies in the top ten. The time point was: cycle 4 day 1 (C4D1), after 6 weeks of nivolumab. No patient escaped relapse after autologous stem cell transplantation, and brentuximab vedotin exposure varied. In regard to this clone: Its antigen remains unidentified. Other DNA sequences from this sample encode an identical CDR3 as well.

General study findings and limits: Patients newly diagnosed and complete responders had comparable baseline diversity. Nivolumab initiated under 1 year post-ASCT led to patient exclusion. Before treatment, TCR diversity in newly diagnosed patients was reportedly lower than in healthy donors.

The sample was peripheral blood mononuclear cells (PBMCs), taken before the fourth cycle of nivolumab. This receptor was obtained from a human donor with classical Hodgkin lymphoma. The chain joins TRBV9 to TRBJ2-2; D is unclear. This CDR3 is CASSGGNTGELFF. CDR3 DNA: TGTGCCAGCAGCGGAGGTAACACCGGGGAGCTGTTTTTT.